Reported below is one TCR beta chain. Its antigen is not known. This record belongs to a study of CXCR4 blockade with PD-1 therapy in pancreatic cancer. Study results and caveats: Intratumoral clonality (mean about 0.15) exceeded healthy blood (about 0.047) but did not track survival. Without paired alpha-beta data, shared specificity of dominant clones is unconfirmed. Convergent selection by common tumor antigens was suggested by nucleotide rearrangement counts.

The archived tumor blocks came from patients without neoadjuvant therapy before resection. TCRdb's copy holds only in-frame clones and misses some; the assay was immunoSEQ multiplex PCR. The sample contains some 6,200 clones, roughly 36% of which appear only once. This CDR3 contains 16 residues. From germline, CDR1 is MNHGY and CDR2 SAAAGT. The V end was cut by 5 bases, the J end by 6 bases, with 21 bases between. This receptor was taken from a human donor with pancreatic ductal adenocarcinoma. The sample consisted of tumor tissue. V usage is TRBV6-8 and J usage is TRBJ2-3, with D maybe TRBD1 (5 bases). The CDR3 reads CASSGKGFVAVDTQYF. DNA for the CDR3: TGTGCCAGCAGTGGTAAGGGGTTTGTGGCTGTGGATACGCAGTATTTT.